This T cell receptor beta chain was found in a study of blood T cell repertoires in COVID-19 (dated by TCRdb to the early 2020s). Background on the whole study: Samples covering the acute and convalescent phases of COVID-19 were provided by collaborators in the United States, Italy and Spain. Where HLA class I and class II types were available, the types were taken from metadata supplied by the sample provider, not from assay-based typing. The sample metadata nearly always contained a de-identified subject ID, COVID-19 status, age in years and sex. The repertoires were released in a freely available public database meant as a resource for research on the immune response to SARS-CoV-2. Samples were obtained from the ongoing ImmuneRACE study (first 160 participants) and from 1,254 subjects provided by 6 global collaborators. The material from the prospective study consisted of cDNA or gDNA derived from T cells, B-cell-depleted T cells, or PBMCs. The dataset comprised deeply sampled blood TCRbeta repertoires from subjects exposed to, actively infected with, or recovered from COVID-19.

Points the paper makes about the study in general: Clinical and demographic metadata were provided uncurated, with the amount varying by source and participant.

TCRbeta CDR3 regions were amplified from genomic DNA using the immunoSEQ Assay, a bias-controlled multiplex PCR. On the authors' methods: The number of nucleated cells in each sample was estimated from the amplification of reference gene primers within the assay. Sequence reads were collapsed and filtered to measure the absolute abundance of every unique TCRbeta CDR3 rearrangement. For each sample, productive Simpson clonality was calculated as the square root of Simpson's diversity index across productive rearrangements. As stored in TCRdb, this immuneACCESS dataset retains in-frame rearrangements with V and J assigned. A fraction of the clones does not appear; measured against another copy, unresolved V genes explain less than half of the discrepancy, and the remainder lacks a known reason. V and J calls and clone size are given by that table; D and trimming were obtained from the DNA. This sample is represented by about 55,000 clones; roughly 80% of them were singletons. About 6.2% of the sample comes from the top ten.

About this clone itself: What this receptor recognizes is not known. Nothing much larger sits one base from this clone, and base qualities are not available.

Between the V and J ends, shortened by 10 bases and 4 bases respectively, the junction contains 17 bases. Counted from cysteine to phenylalanine, this CDR3 has 14 amino acids. The retained sequence is limited to the CDR3, 42 bases, with the frame set at the first base. The germline V gene (reference sequence) sets CDR1 to LNHDA and CDR2 to SQIVND. The collaborating institutions used their own protocols to collect whole blood in K2EDTA tubes. For TCRbeta analysis, collaborators shipped samples in one of three forms: frozen whole blood, isolated PBMCs, or DNA extracted from either of those sample types.

This TCR came from a human donor in a cohort sampled during active or convalescent COVID-19. Sequences were obtained from peripheral blood. The chain employs TRBV19 and TRBJ2-1, with a weak D call of TRBD2 (5 bases match). The CDR3 reads CATEAGSGYNEQFF. At the DNA level, the sequence is TGTGCCACCGAGGCGGGCTCGGGGTACAATGAGCAGTTCTTC.